These 13 T cell receptor beta chains originate from one sample sequenced in a study of T cells after yellow fever vaccination. TCRdb re-called the 5' RACE reads through MiXCR, storing one row per CDR3 protein. The sample has about 310,000 distinct CDR3 sequences, roughly 4% seen once; the top ten hold 23%. This specimen consisted of PBMCs, obtained on the day of the yellow fever booster vaccination. These receptors were taken from a man in his late teens or twenties who received the YFV17D yellow fever vaccine.

This clonotype was observed many times. The V call is TRBV12-3 or TRBV12-4, the J call TRBJ2-1; 8 nucleotides agree with TRBD1. V shed 2 bases and J 5 bases; nucleotides not matched to a gene: 17. CDR3 length equals 19 residues. The CDR3 here is CASSLSARGLILDHNEQFF. The CDR3 DNA is TGTGCCAGCAGTTTATCAGCCAGGGGGCTCATCTTAGACCACAATGAGCAGTTCTTC.

This clonotype was seen at least ten times. The chain has TRBV4-3 and TRBJ2-3; TRBD2 agrees at 11 bases. J was trimmed by 3 bases and V by 4 bases; bases with no gene match: 9. This CDR3 comprises 17 residues. CDR1 LGHNA and CDR2 YSLEER come from the germline V gene. The CDR3 region is CASSRWIAGGPTDTQYF. The CDR3 coding sequence is TGCGCCAGCAGCCGTTGGATAGCGGGGGGGCCTACAGATACGCAGTATTTT.

This clonotype turned up a few times. CDR3 region: CASSSPSRGGDHQPQHF. CDR3 DNA sequence: TGTGCCAGCAGTTCACCCTCGCGGGGGGGGGACCATCAGCCCCAGCATTTT. This sequence joins TRBV27 and TRBJ1-5; perhaps TRBD1 as D (5 bases). With 4 bases removed from V and 5 bases from J, the gap between germline ends came to 21 bases. The CDR3 consists of 17 residues. Germline V gives CDR1 MNHEY, CDR2 SMNVEV (reference sequence).

This clonotype was counted ten times or more. This rearrangement joins TRBV20-1 to TRBJ2-1; 7 bases are a match to TRBD2. The germline V gene encodes CDR1 DFQATT and CDR2 SNEGSKA (reference sequence). CDR3 size: 14 residues. Trimming took 3 bases from V and 4 from J; bases not matched to a gene: 6. The CDR3 loop is CSASVGGDYNEQFF. CDR3 DNA sequence: TGCAGTGCTAGTGTGGGGGGGGATTACAATGAGCAGTTCTTC.

The chain recombines TRBV3-1 with TRBJ2-5; no clear D. V lost 2 bases and J lost 1, with 8 bases in between. The CDR3 has 14 residues. Germline V gene sequence: CDR1 LGHDT, CDR2 YNNKEL (reference sequence). DNA of the CDR3: TGTGCCAGCAGCCAATGGCAGATCCAAGAGACCCAGTACTTC. Its protein product is CASSQWQIQETQYF.

Ten or more counts support this clonotype. The V gene is TRBV7-6, the J gene TRBJ2-2, with D uncertain. With 2 bases removed from V and 6 bases from J, the gap between germline ends came to 22 bases. The CDR3 spans 18 residues. Germline V gene data show CDR1 as SGHVS and CDR2 as FNYEAQ. In nucleotides, the CDR3 is TGTGCCAGCAGCTTATATGCGAGTGGAGCAGCCCGACCCGGGGAGCTGTTTTTT. It is translated as CASSLYASGAARPGELFF.

At least ten counts were recorded for this clonotype. The rearrangement joins TRBV7-2 to TRBJ1-2, with unresolved D. The CDR3 length is 13 residues. V lost 0 bases to trimming and J lost 6 bases, with 8 bases between them. Germline V CDR1 and CDR2: SGHTA, FQGNSA. Written as DNA, the CDR3 is TGTGCCAGCAGCTTAGCGCGTGAAGATGGCTACACCTTC. Protein sequence: CASSLAREDGYTF.

This clonotype was detected many times. The chain employs TRBV20-1 and TRBJ1-5; 7 bases align to TRBD1. V lost 6 bases to trimming and J lost 2 bases; unmatched junction nucleotides: 4. Germline CDR1 is DFQATT and CDR2 is SNEGSKA (reference sequence). This CDR3 has 13 amino acids. This chain's CDR3 is CSAIGQGNQPQHF. The CDR3 nucleotides are TGCAGTGCCATAGGACAGGGCAATCAGCCCCAGCATTTT.

The chain has TRBV7-8 and TRBJ1-1, with D maybe TRBD1 (5 bases). Germline V CDR1 and CDR2: SGHVS, FQNEAQ. V gave up 1 base and J gave up 0 bases, with 12 bases separating them. The CDR3 is 16 amino acids. CDR3 coding DNA: TGTGCCAGCAGCTTAGAAATGGCAGGGATGAACACTGAAGCTTTCTTT. Residues: CASSLEMAGMNTEAFF.

This clonotype was seen ten or more times. The chain combines TRBV4-3 with TRBJ2-7, with TRBD2 matching 9 bases. CDR3 size: 16 residues. Germline V lookup: CDR1 LGHNA, CDR2 YSLEER. Unmatched junction bases numbered 10, after V lost 4 bases and J lost 3 bases. The CDR3 here is CASSLQRGAYFYEQYF. The CDR3, as DNA: TGCGCCAGCAGCCTTCAGCGGGGGGCCTACTTCTACGAGCAGTACTTC.

This clonotype was observed a handful of times. The CDR3 nucleotides read TGTGCCAGCAGCCTGACAGGGTTGCTCGAGCAGTACTTC. This codes for CASSLTGLLEQYF. The chain couples TRBV7-2 to TRBJ2-7; 7 bases are shared with TRBD1. The trim removed 5 bases at V and 6 bases at J, leaving 7 bases unmatched. Germline-derived CDR1 and CDR2 are SGHTA and FQGNSA. CDR3 size: 13 residues.

This chain joins TRBV7-2 and TRBJ1-6, with D perhaps matching TRBD1 (6 bases). The CDR3 is made up of 16 amino acids. V was trimmed by 3 bases and J by 4 bases, leaving 13 bases between them. CDR1 and CDR2 from the germline V gene are SGHTA and FQGNSA. The CDR3 is CASSFNRDPYNSPLHF. The DNA for the CDR3 is TGTGCCAGCAGCTTTAACAGGGACCCTTATAATTCACCCCTCCACTTT. Using reference TRBV7-2 and TRBJ1-6 for the parts outside the CDR3, the full variable domain is GAGVSQSPSNKVTEKGKDVELRCDPISGHTALYWYRQSLGQGLEFLIYFQGNSAPDKSGLPSDRFSAERTGGSVSTLTIQRTQQEDSAVYLCASSFNRDPYNSPLHFGNGTRLTVT.

The chain couples TRBV7-9 to TRBJ2-3; the D is unclear. The CDR3 consists of 14 residues. Per the germline V gene, CDR1 is SEHNR and CDR2 is FQNEAQ (reference sequence). V was trimmed by 5 bases and J by 0 bases, leaving 9 bases between them. CDR3 nucleotide sequence: TGTGCCAGCAGCCGCGATCCCAGCACAGATACGCAGTATTTT. Amino acid sequence: CASSRDPSTDTQYF.